This T cell receptor (beta chain) originates from a study of blood T cell repertoires in COVID-19. The length of the CDR3 is 16 residues. TCRdb's copy holds only in-frame clones and misses some; the assay was immunoSEQ multiplex PCR. Of 390,000 or so clones listed, around 91% are singletons. The chain joins TRBV21-1 to TRBJ1-1; the table calls TRBD1, which could not be checked here. TRBV21-1 is a pseudogene. The receptor comes from a man aged 18 to 29 who had recovered from COVID-19. Sequencing input: PBMCs or T cells enriched from blood (not recorded which). The CDR3 DNA sequence: TGTGCCAGCAGCAAAGTGACTGACAGGGGGGCTGATGAAGCTTTCTTT. Amino acid sequence: CASSKVTDRGADEAFF.